The T cell receptor beta chain described here comes from a study of HIV-infected children after antiretroviral therapy interruption. Treatment described: PENTA 11 planned treatment interruption arm or continuous ART arm. From thawed PBMCs, naive CD4+ CD45RA+ CD45RO- T cells were sorted. The table lists this clonotype with many counts. V was clipped by 4 bases and J by 7 bases, with 16 bases between them. This CDR3 has 14 amino acids. CDR1 and CDR2 (germline): LGHDT, YNNKEL (reference sequence). RNA-based 3' RACE libraries used unique molecular identifiers. TCRdb re-derived calls from the 3' RACE reads in MiXCR, one entry per CDR3 protein. The sample has 40,000 to 55,000 distinct CDR3 sequences, around 4.1% seen once.

The origin of this receptor is a pool of human donors with HIV. The chain employs TRBV3-1 and TRBJ1-2; no definite D call. This specimen was CD45RA+ CD4+ T cells from PBMCs, pooled from several time points, taken from a donor given antiretroviral therapy, either interrupted or continuous. Subset given: naive CD4+ CD45RA+ CD45RO- T cells. CDR3 DNA: TGTGCCAGCAGCCCATCAAGGGCGCGGTTTGGCTACACCTTC. This encodes CASSPSRARFGYTF.